A selection of T cell receptor beta chains follows, all from one sample in a study of cytomegalovirus exposure and HLA in healthy donors. Produced via immunoSEQ multiplex PCR; TCRdb's table is partial and in-frame only. Of 190,000 or so clones listed, less than 90% are singletons. Specimen: PBMCs. These receptors all stem from a man in his fifties in good health and CMV-seronegative. Each CDR3 is given with its conserved first and last residue. The order of the fields is clone size, V gene, D gene, CDR3 length, J gene, CDR3 DNA, CDR3 protein. D genes are given only for firm matches. For some rows the clone size is stated as once, few or many, or as a class when expanded; others skip it.

-,TRBV5-4,-,12,TRBJ2-5,TGTGCCAGCAGCGCTACCGGGGAGACCCAGTACTTC,CASSATGETQYF
-,TRBV9,TRBD2,16,TRBJ2-2,TGTGCCAGCAGCTTAAGAGCGGGGGGCGGCACCGGGGAGCTGTTTTTT,CASSLRAGGGTGELFF
-,TRBV6-1,-,15,TRBJ2-5,TGTGCCAGCAGTTCCACGCCTACCGGGAAGGAGACCCAGTACTTC,CASSSTPTGKETQYF
-,TRBV7-9,TRBD1,16,TRBJ2-7,TGTTCCAGCAGCTTAGGACCGAACAGGGGTTCCTACGAGCAGTACTTC,CSSSLGPNRGSYEQYF
-,TRBV6-1,-,16,TRBJ2-3,TGTGCCAGCAGTGACTTGGGGGGGCTTAGCACAGATACGCAGTATTTT,CASSDLGGLSTDTQYF
-,TRBV6-6,TRBD1,15,TRBJ2-6,TGTGCCAGCAGTCAGACAGGGACGGGGGCCAACGTCCTGACTTTC,CASSQTGTGANVLTF
-,TRBV27,TRBD1,14,TRBJ1-2,TGTGCCAGCAGCCAATTACAGGGGGTAGATGGCTACACCTTC,CASSQLQGVDGYTF
few,TRBV6-6,TRBD1,16,TRBJ1-5,TGTGCCAGCAGTTATTCCGACAGGGGACGCAATCAGCCCCAGCATTTT,CASSYSDRGRNQPQHF
-,TRBV4-3,TRBD2,17,TRBJ2-5,TGCGCCAGCAGCCAAGATCTATACGGGAGGGTACAAGAGACCCAGTACTTC,CASSQDLYGRVQETQYF
once,TRBV29-1,-,11,TRBJ2-7,TGCAGCGGAACTTCATCCTACGAGCAGTACTTC,CSGTSSYEQYF
-,TRBV18,-,14,TRBJ2-7,TGTGCCAGCTCACCACCTACACAGAACTACGAGCAGTACTTC,CASSPPTQNYEQYF
once,TRBV7-2,-,16,TRBJ1-1,TGTGCCAGCAGCTGGGTGCTGGGGTTAGGGGACACTGAAGCTTTCTTT,CASSWVLGLGDTEAFF
once,TRBV29-1,TRBD1,14,TRBJ1-2,TGCAGCGTTCCGCGACAGGGGGCTGGCTATGGCTACGCCTTC,CSVPRQGAGYGYAF
-,TRBV2,-,14,TRBJ2-7,TGTGCCAGCAGAACGAGGGACATCCCCGACGAGCAGTACTTC,CASRTRDIPDEQYF
-,TRBV11-1,TRBD2,15,TRBJ2-5,TGTGCCAGCAGCAAAGGCCTAGCGGGAGGGGAGACCCAGTACTTC,CASSKGLAGGETQYF
-,TRBV9,-,12,TRBJ2-1,TGTGCCAGCAGCGTCGGGGTGAATGAGCAGTTCTTC,CASSVGVNEQFF
-,TRBV11-2,TRBD1,13,TRBJ2-7,TGTGCCAGCAGCGCGGGACAGGGAAGGGAGCAGTACTTC,CASSAGQGREQYF
-,TRBV19,TRBD1,15,TRBJ2-7,TGTGCCAGTAGTCTCGGACAGGGGCCTTCCTACGAGCAGTACTTC,CASSLGQGPSYEQYF
-,TRBV7-2,-,13,TRBJ2-7,TGTGCCAGCAGCTTAGCGAGTTTCTACGAGCAGTACTTC,CASSLASFYEQYF
-,TRBV6-5,-,14,TRBJ2-5,TGTGCCAGCAGTTACTCGAGGCAGAAAGAGACCCAGTACTTC,CASSYSRQKETQYF
-,TRBV27,-,20,TRBJ2-7,TGTGCCAGCATTATGACAGTGAAGAAGGATGGGCAGGTCCCCTACTACGAGCAGTACTTC,CASIMTVKKDGQVPYYEQYF
-,TRBV9,-,16,TRBJ2-3,TGTGCCAGCAGCGTAAGGAGCGGCACTAGCACAGATACGCAGTATTTT,CASSVRSGTSTDTQYF
few,TRBV9,-,13,TRBJ1-1,TGTGCCAGCAGCGGGACCCTCAGGGGTGAAGCTTTCTTT,CASSGTLRGEAFF
-,TRBV5-1,TRBD1,14,TRBJ2-3,TGCGCCAGCAGCCGACAGGGGGCGGAAGATACGCAGTATTTT,CASSRQGAEDTQYF
few,TRBV4-2,TRBD1,14,TRBJ2-1,TGTGCCAGCAGCCAAGAAGGGGGCTGGAATGAGCAGTTCTTC,CASSQEGGWNEQFF
-,TRBV5-4,-,14,TRBJ2-1,TGTGCCAGCAGCTTACAGGGAATCTACAATGAGCAGTTCTTC,CASSLQGIYNEQFF
-,TRBV7-9,TRBD1,17,TRBJ1-6,TGTGCCAGTGTTCGGGCAGGGGGCCGCTCCTATAATTCACCCCTCCACTTT,CASVRAGGRSYNSPLHF
-,TRBV9,-,16,TRBJ2-3,TGTGCCAGCAGCTCTAGTCAGGGGTTGAGCACAGATACGCAGTATTTT,CASSSSQGLSTDTQYF
few,TRBV14,-,15,TRBJ1-4,TGTGCCAGCAGCCAAGAAGAGGGTATTAATGAAAAACTGTTTTTT,CASSQEEGINEKLFF
-,TRBV6-5,-,16,TRBJ2-4,TGTGCCAGCAGTTCCGTGACTAGTAGGGACAAAAACATTCAGTACTTC,CASSSVTSRDKNIQYF
-,TRBV6-5,-,13,TRBJ2-1,TGTGCCAGCCGGACTACCATATACAATGAGCAGTTCTTC,CASRTTIYNEQFF
-,TRBV28,TRBD2,15,TRBJ2-7,TGTGCCAGCAGTTACGGGACTAGCGGGAGTGGCGAGCAGTACTTC,CASSYGTSGSGEQYF
-,TRBV29-1,TRBD1,13,TRBJ2-7,TGCAGCGTGGAGTGGACAGGGTCCTACGAGCAGTACTTC,CSVEWTGSYEQYF
-,TRBV7-9,TRBD1,14,TRBJ2-7,TGTGCCAGCAGCCCGGGGGACAGGGGGCAAGAGCAGTACTTC,CASSPGDRGQEQYF
-,TRBV4-3,-,15,TRBJ1-3,TGCGCCAGCAGCCAAGAGAGGGGGGGGTCGGACACCATATATTTT,CASSQERGGSDTIYF
-,TRBV28,-,14,TRBJ2-3,TGTGCCAGCACAAGACAGATCGGCACAGATACGCAGTATTTT,CASTRQIGTDTQYF
-,TRBV1,-,23,TRBJ1-6,TGCACCAGCAGCCAAGATTTGGCCCCCGGGACAGGGAGGGAAATCTCCTATAATTCACCCCTCCACTTT,CTSSQDLAPGTGREISYNSPLHF
-,TRBV4-1,TRBD2,16,TRBJ2-5,TGCGCCAGCAGCCAAGGCCCGCGGGGGGGGAGGGAGACCCAGTACTTC,CASSQGPRGGRETQYF
few,TRBV29-1,TRBD1,13,TRBJ1-1,TGCAGCGGCGTGGACAGGGGGCGGACTGAAGCTTTCTTT,CSGVDRGRTEAFF
-,TRBV18,TRBD1,15,TRBJ1-5,TGTGCCAGCTCCTTCAGACAGGGAAGCAATCAGCCCCAGCATTTT,CASSFRQGSNQPQHF
-,TRBV13,TRBD2,13,TRBJ2-1,TGTGCCAGCAGCTTAGGACGGGGGGTTGAGCAGTTCTTC,CASSLGRGVEQFF
-,TRBV27,-,13,TRBJ1-2,TGTGCCAGCAGTCCGACAGGTTTCTATGGCTACACCTTC,CASSPTGFYGYTF
-,TRBV28,TRBD1,17,TRBJ2-7,TGTGCCAGCAGTTTCAGGGCCCGACAGGGAAATGGGTACGAGCAGTACTTC,CASSFRARQGNGYEQYF
-,TRBV30,TRBD2,13,TRBJ2-7,TGTGCCTGGAGTCCAGCGGGACTGTACGAGCAGTACTTC,CAWSPAGLYEQYF
-,TRBV9,-,16,TRBJ1-6,TGTGCCAGCAGCGTGGGATACAGGGTCCAGAATTCACCCCTCCACTTT,CASSVGYRVQNSPLHF
-,TRBV30,-,13,TRBJ1-2,TGTGCCTGGAGTGTATCGGGCAGGGGATCCTACACCTTC,CAWSVSGRGSYTF
-,TRBV19,-,15,TRBJ1-5,TGTGCCAGTAGTAGGATACAGGTCGACAATCAGCCCCAGCATTTT,CASSRIQVDNQPQHF
once,TRBV19,-,15,TRBJ1-4,TGTGCCAGTAGTGGACGAAGGAGACAGGATGAAAAACTGTTTTTT,CASSGRRRQDEKLFF
-,TRBV18,-,14,TRBJ2-2,TGTGCCAGCTCAGGGCAGAAAAACACCGGGGAGCTGTTTTTT,CASSGQKNTGELFF
-,TRBV28,TRBD2,15,TRBJ2-7,TGTGCCAGCAGTGATTTCGGGAGGGTCGAGTACGAGCAGTACTTC,CASSDFGRVEYEQYF
-,TRBV7-9,-,14,TRBJ1-4,TGTGCCAGCAGCCCCGGCGGGAGCCGTGAAAAACTGTTTTTT,CASSPGGSREKLFF
-,TRBV7-3,-,13,TRBJ2-5,TGTGCCAGCAGCACGGTAGCGGAAGAGACCCAGTACTTC,CASSTVAEETQYF
-,TRBV10-1,TRBD1,17,TRBJ2-4,TGCGCCAGCAGTCGAGGGGACAGGGGAAGAGGGAAAAACATTCAGTACTTC,CASSRGDRGRGKNIQYF
-,TRBV5-4,TRBD2,19,TRBJ2-3,TGTGCCAGCAGCTTGGTTTCAATTTTTCGGACTAGCGGACCAGATACGCAGTATTTT,CASSLVSIFRTSGPDTQYF
-,TRBV6-5,TRBD2,14,TRBJ2-2,TGTGCCAGCAGTCGAGGACTAGCGACCGGGGAGCTGTTTTTT,CASSRGLATGELFF